The clone carrying this T cell receptor beta chain was seen a few times. The CDR3 spans 15 residues. V shed 6 bases and J 7 bases; nucleotides not matched to a gene: 10. The record originates from a study of T cells after yellow fever vaccination. Researchers made TCR cDNA using 5'RACE template switching, and this step added a universal primer site and UMIs. TCRdb passed the 5' RACE reads through MiXCR, listing each CDR3 protein once. Of 450,000 to 600,000 distinct CDR3 sequences listed, 17% were seen once; the top ten hold 15% to 20%. J is TRBJ2-1 and V is TRBV12-3 or TRBV12-4; 9 positions agree with TRBD2. Source: PBMCs, taken 5 days after the first yellow fever vaccination. This sequence was found in a man in his late teens or twenties who received the YFV17D yellow fever vaccine. The CDR3 is CASSPGSSGGNEQFF. The DNA of the CDR3 is TGTGCCAGCAGCCCGGGTAGTAGCGGGGGTAATGAGCAGTTCTTC.